The entry that follows covers one TCR beta chain sequence. This specimen belongs to a study of blood T cell repertoires in COVID-19. The CDR3 is made up of 16 amino acids. Germline lookup yields CDR1 MGHRA and CDR2 YSYEKL. After removal of 7 bases from V and 3 bases from J, the junction contained 11 bases not matched to a gene. TCRdb's table, derived via immunoSEQ multiplex PCR, lists solely in-frame clones and lacks some. The table shows around 150,000 clones, with 65% to 85% occurring only once. This receptor was identified in a man younger than 45 with COVID-19, enrolled during active disease. Sequencing input: peripheral blood. J is TRBJ1-2 and V is TRBV4-1, with TRBD1 identical over 10 bases. In DNA form, the CDR3 reads TGCGCCAGCATAAAAACGACAGGGGGCGCGGACTATGGCTACACCTTC. Protein: CASIKTTGGADYGYTF.